The 2 T cell receptor beta chains given below trace back to one sample, sequenced in a study of blood T cells in healthy people across ages. Next came a second PCR, run for about 7 to 12 cycles, which used a sample-barcoded 5' primer along with a J-beta primer mix. In TCRdb, the 5' RACE reads were re-called with MiXCR into one record per CDR3 protein. The table lists about 1.6 million distinct CDR3 sequences, about 31% of them singletons. Specimen: blood. The receptor set was obtained from a woman younger than 45 in good health.

This clonotype was counted a few times. The rearrangement joins TRBV25-1 to TRBJ2-5, with D unresolved. Germline CDR1 MGHDK, CDR2 SYGVNS. Trimming left V 6 bases short and J 4 bases short, with 15 bases between. The CDR3 consists of 14 residues. CDR3 nucleotide sequence: TGTGCCAGCAGCCAAAATCGGGCAGCAGAGACCCAGTACTTC. Its protein is CASSQNRAAETQYF.

This clonotype was found a few times. The rearrangement joins TRBV6-1 to TRBJ2-3; no reliable D call. The germline V and J ends were trimmed by 2 bases and 1 base, with 10 bases remaining between them. Germline V gene data show CDR1 as MNHNS and CDR2 as SASEGT. This CDR3 is 15 amino acids long. Here the CDR3 reads CASSETTWGTDTQYF. CDR3 nucleotide sequence: TGTGCCAGCAGTGAAACAACATGGGGCACAGATACGCAGTATTTT.